This T cell receptor beta chain was recorded in a study of T cells in Graves' hyperthyroidism and ophthalmopathy. Study at large: Peripheral blood samples were taken at initial diagnosis, prior to any treatment.

Aged 18 to 65, the patients had hyperthyroidism that was newly diagnosed and had lasted under 2 months. Diagnoses were established using clinical symptoms, serum thyroxine and TRAb, thyroid ultrasound and orbital computed tomography. There are 16 residues in the CDR3. The germline gives CDR1 DFQATT, CDR2 SNEGSKA (reference sequence). J gave up 3 bases and V 3 bases, and 8 bases lay outside the gene matches. Study-level results: Ophthalmopathy was distinguished from stable hyperthyroidism by 13 V-J signatures.

It was RNA transcripts that yielded the amplified TCR beta CDR3 regions. During a first-round RT-PCR of the TCR CDR3, the HTBI primer set was used. TCRdb passed the multiplex PCR reads through MiXCR, listing each CDR3 protein once. The data hold about 690,000 distinct CDR3 sequences, with roughly a sixth observed a single time. Details on this clonotype: Its antigen is unknown.

The chain employs TRBV20-1 and TRBJ2-2, with 9 bases identical to TRBD2. The material sequenced was blood. This TCR was sampled from a man over 45 with Graves' hyperthyroidism. The CDR3 bases are TGCAGTGCTAGGTGGTTAGCGGGAGTGGACACCGGGGAGCTGTTTTTT. It yields the protein CSARWLAGVDTGELFF.